The clone carrying this TCR beta chain was observed once. Its antigen remains unidentified. This specimen comes from a study of vaccination effects on CD4 cells after COVID-19. After about 10 days in culture, the CD4+ T cells were isolated. Two-dose vaccination with either BNT162b2 or mRNA-1273 was given to the participants. IL-2 medium supplanted half the medium on days 3 and 7. The germline V gene has CDR1 LNHDA and CDR2 SQIVND (reference sequence). The V gene end was trimmed by 8 bases and the J gene end by 7 bases; junction bases not matched to a gene: 8. The CDR3 spans 14 residues. The assay was immunoSEQ multiplex PCR, and TCRdb's table has in-frame clones only and misses some. The repertoire includes about 57,000 clones, approximately 72% of them detected once, and about 4.5% sits in the top ten.

Sequencing was performed on CD4+ T cells from PBMCs cultured without peptide, taken after COVID-19 vaccination. The chain couples TRBV19 to TRBJ1-4; TRBD1 matches 9 bases. The TCR was taken from a human donor who received a COVID-19 vaccine. The CDR3 DNA sequence: TGTGCCAGTCAAGGGGGGACAGGGACTGAAAAACTGTTTTTT. It translates to CASQGGTGTEKLFF.